The clone carrying this T cell receptor beta chain was recorded a few times. These data come from a study of blood T cell repertoires in COVID-19. Across the whole study: The samples span acute and convalescent COVID-19 from the United States, Italy and Spain. In each case, the material was cDNA or gDNA derived from T cells, B-cell-depleted T cells, or PBMCs.

Seattle patients were enrolled while actively infected and followed longitudinally. Germline V lookup: CDR1 SGHVS, CDR2 FNYEAQ. This CDR3 comprises 16 residues. The J segment lost 5 bases and the V segment lost 5 bases, leaving 12 bases of the junction unmatched. In the authors' workflow: Researchers report that nucleated cell counts were estimated from reference gene primer amplification. Here immunoSEQ multiplex PCR was the method, and the copy in TCRdb shows in-frame clones only, minus some. V, J and clone size were drawn from that table, and D and trimming were deduced from the DNA. The sample consists of about 64,000 clones, around four fifths of them appearing once.

The chain employs TRBV7-6 and TRBJ2-5; 9 bases match TRBD2. This clonotype was sampled from a man aged 55 to 70 with COVID-19, enrolled during active disease. Sequenced input: peripheral blood. Here the CDR3 DNA reads TGTGCCAGCAGCCCAATTCAGGCGGGAGGGGTTGAGACCCAGTACTTC. Translated: CASSPIQAGGVETQYF.